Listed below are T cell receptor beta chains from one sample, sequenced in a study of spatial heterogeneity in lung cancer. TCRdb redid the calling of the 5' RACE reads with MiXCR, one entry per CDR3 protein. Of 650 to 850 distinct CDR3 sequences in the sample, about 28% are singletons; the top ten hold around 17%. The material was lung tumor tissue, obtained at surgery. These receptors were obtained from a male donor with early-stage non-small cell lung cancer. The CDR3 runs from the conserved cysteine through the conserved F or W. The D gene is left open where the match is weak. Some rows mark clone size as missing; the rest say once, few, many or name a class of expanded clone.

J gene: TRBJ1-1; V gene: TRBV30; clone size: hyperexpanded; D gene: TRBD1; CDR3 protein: CAWSVRDRANTEAFF; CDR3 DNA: TGTGCCTGGAGTGTCCGGGACAGAGCGAACACTGAAGCTTTCTTT
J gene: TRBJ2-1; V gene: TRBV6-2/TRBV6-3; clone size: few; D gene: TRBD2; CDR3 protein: CASKSGGRNYNEQFF; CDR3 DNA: TGTGCCAGCAAAAGCGGGGGGCGAAACTACAATGAGCAGTTCTTC
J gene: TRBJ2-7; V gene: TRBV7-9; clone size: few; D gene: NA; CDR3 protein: CASSRQVSYEQYF; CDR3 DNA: TGTGCCAGCAGCAGACAGGTTTCCTACGAGCAGTACTTC
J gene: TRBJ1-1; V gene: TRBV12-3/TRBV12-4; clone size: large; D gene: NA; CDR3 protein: CASSHDEFSEAFF; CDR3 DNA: TGTGCCAGCAGTCATGATGAGTTCTCTGAAGCTTTCTTT
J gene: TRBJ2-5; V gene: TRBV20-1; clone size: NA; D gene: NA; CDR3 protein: CSASLDQETQYF; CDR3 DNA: TGCAGTGCTTCCCTGGATCAAGAGACCCAGTACTTC
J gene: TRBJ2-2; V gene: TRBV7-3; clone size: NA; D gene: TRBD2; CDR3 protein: CASSLTPSGTNTGELFF; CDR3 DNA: TGTGCCAGCAGCTTAACCCCTAGCGGTACTAACACCGGGGAGCTGTTTTTT
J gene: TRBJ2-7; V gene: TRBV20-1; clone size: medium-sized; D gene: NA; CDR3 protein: CSAREAGSSSYEQYF; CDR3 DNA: TGCAGTGCTAGAGAGGCGGGCAGTTCTTCCTACGAGCAGTACTTC
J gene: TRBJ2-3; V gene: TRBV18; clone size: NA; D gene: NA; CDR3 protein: CASSQRQGVGTDTQYF; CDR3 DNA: TGTGCCAGCTCACAACGTCAAGGGGTAGGCACAGATACGCAGTATTTT
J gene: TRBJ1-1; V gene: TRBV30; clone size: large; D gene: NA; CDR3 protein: CAWSRLGFTEAFF; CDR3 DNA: TGTGCCTGGAGTCGATTGGGGTTCACTGAAGCTTTCTTT
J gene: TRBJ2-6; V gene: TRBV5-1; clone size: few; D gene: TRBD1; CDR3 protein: CASRRDRGSAGANVLTF; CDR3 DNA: TGCGCCAGCAGGAGGGACAGGGGATCCGCTGGGGCCAACGTCCTGACTTTC
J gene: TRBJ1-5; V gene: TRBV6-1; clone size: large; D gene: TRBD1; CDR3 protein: CASSEVAGGIQPQHF; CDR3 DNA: TGTGCCAGCAGTGAAGTCGCAGGGGGAATTCAGCCCCAGCATTTT
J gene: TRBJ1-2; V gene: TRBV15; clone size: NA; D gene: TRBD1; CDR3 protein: CATSRMGQVGRYTF; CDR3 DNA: TGTGCCACCAGCAGAATGGGACAGGTTGGGCGTTACACCTTC
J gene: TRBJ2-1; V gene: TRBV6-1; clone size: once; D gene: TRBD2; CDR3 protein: CASSDWWLAGGNEQFF; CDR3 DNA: TGTGCCAGCAGTGATTGGTGGTTAGCGGGGGGCAATGAGCAGTTCTTC
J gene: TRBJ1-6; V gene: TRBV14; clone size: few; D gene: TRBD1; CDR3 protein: CASSRADRGNSPLHF; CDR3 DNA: TGTGCCAGCAGCCGAGCCGACAGGGGTAATTCACCCCTCCACTTT
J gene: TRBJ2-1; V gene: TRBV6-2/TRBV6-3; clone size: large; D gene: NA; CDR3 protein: CASSTYNLEQFF; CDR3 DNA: TGTGCCAGCAGTACCTATAACCTTGAGCAGTTCTTC
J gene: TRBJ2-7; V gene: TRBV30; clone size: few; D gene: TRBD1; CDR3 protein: CAWSRDSYYEQYF; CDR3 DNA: TGTGCCTGGAGTCGGGACAGCTACTACGAGCAGTACTTC
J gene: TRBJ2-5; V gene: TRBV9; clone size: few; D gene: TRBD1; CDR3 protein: CASSANNRGTQYF; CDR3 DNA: TGTGCCAGCAGCGCAAATAACAGGGGGACCCAGTACTTC
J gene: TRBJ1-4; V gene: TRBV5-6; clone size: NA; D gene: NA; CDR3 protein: CTGSGRWRNEKLFF; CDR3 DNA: TGCACCGGCAGCGGGAGGTGGAGAAATGAAAAACTGTTTTTT
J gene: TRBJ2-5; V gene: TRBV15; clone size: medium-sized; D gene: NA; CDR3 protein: CATKGGQNVEETQYF; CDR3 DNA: TGTGCCACCAAGGGGGGACAAAATGTGGAAGAGACCCAGTACTTC
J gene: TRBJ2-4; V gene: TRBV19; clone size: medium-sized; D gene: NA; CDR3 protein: CASSISGGRAKNIQYF; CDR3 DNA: TGTGCCAGTAGTATCTCCGGGGGTAGGGCCAAAAACATTCAGTACTTC
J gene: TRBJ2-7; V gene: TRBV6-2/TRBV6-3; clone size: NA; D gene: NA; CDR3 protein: CASSYGVEYEQYF; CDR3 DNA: TGTGCCAGCAGTTACGGGGTTGAATACGAGCAGTACTTC
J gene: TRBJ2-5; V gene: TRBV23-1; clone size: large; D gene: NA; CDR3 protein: CASRTEKETQYF; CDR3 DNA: TGCGCCAGCAGGACAGAAAAAGAGACCCAGTACTTC
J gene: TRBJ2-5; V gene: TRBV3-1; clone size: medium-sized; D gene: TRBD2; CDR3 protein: CASSQVTSGKETQYF; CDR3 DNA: TGTGCCAGCAGCCAAGTCACTAGCGGGAAAGAGACCCAGTACTTC
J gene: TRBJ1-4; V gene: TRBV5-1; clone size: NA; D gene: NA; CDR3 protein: CASSSDGRGEKLFF; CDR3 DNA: TGCGCCAGCAGCTCGGACGGCCGAGGTGAAAAACTGTTTTTT
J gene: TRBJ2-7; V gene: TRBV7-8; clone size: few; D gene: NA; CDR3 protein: CASQRGSGASLSYEQYF; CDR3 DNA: TGTGCCAGTCAGCGCGGGTCGGGGGCCTCCCTCTCCTACGAGCAGTACTTC
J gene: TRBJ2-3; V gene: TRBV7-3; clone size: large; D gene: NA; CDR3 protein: CASSLLLSTDTQYF; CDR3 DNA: TGTGCCAGCAGCCTCCTCCTTAGCACAGATACGCAGTATTTT
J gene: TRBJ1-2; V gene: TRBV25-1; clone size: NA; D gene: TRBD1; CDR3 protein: CASSPGPGQGSFYYGYTF; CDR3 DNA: TGTGCCAGCAGCCCGGGACCGGGACAGGGGTCTTTTTACTATGGCTACACCTTC
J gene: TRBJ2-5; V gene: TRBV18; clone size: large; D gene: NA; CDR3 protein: CASSTQETQYF; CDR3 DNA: TGTGCCAGCTCAACGCAAGAGACCCAGTACTTC
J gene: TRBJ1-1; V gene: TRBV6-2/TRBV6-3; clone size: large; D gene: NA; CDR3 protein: CASSYVGREAFF; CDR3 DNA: TGTGCCAGCAGTTACGTTGGCAGAGAAGCTTTCTTT
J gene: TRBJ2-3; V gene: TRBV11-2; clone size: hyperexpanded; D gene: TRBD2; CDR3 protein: CASSPTRTRNTDTQYF; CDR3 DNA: TGTGCCAGCAGCCCTACCCGGACTAGAAACACAGATACGCAGTATTTT
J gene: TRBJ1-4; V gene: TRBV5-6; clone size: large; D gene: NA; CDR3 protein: CTSSGRWRNEKLFF; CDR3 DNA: TGTACCAGCAGCGGGAGGTGGAGAAATGAAAAACTGTTTTTT
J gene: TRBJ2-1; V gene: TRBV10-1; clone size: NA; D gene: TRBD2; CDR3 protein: CASSEIAGVDEQFF; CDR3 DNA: TGCGCCAGCAGTGAAATAGCGGGGGTCGATGAGCAGTTCTTC
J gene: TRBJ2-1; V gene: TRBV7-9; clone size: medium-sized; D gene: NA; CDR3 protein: CASSLVLYNEQFF; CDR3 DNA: TGTGCCAGCAGCTTAGTCCTCTACAATGAGCAGTTCTTC
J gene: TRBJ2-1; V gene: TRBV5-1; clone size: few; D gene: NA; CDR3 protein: CASSLGRNEQFF; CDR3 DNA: TGCGCCAGCAGCTTGGGGAGGAATGAGCAGTTCTTC
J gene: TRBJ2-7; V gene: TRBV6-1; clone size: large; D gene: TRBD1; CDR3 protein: CASQGLGTGGHEQYF; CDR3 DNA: TGTGCCAGCCAGGGGCTCGGGACAGGGGGGCACGAGCAGTACTTC
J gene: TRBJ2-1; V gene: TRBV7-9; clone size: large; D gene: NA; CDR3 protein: CASSLTLQDNEQFF; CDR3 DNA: TGTGCCAGCAGCTTAACCCTTCAAGACAATGAGCAGTTCTTC
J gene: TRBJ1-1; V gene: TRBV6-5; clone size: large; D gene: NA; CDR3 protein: CASSYLGMNTEAFF; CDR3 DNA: TGTGCCAGCAGTTACTTGGGCATGAACACTGAAGCTTTCTTT
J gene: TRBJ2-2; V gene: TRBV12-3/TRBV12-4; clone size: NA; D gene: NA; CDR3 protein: CASSTQRKTGELFF; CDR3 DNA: TGTGCCAGCAGTACCCAGAGGAAAACCGGGGAGCTGTTTTTT
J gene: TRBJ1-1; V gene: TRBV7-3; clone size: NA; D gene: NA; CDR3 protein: CASSLMSRDTEAFF; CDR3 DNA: TGTGCCAGCAGCTTAATGAGTCGGGACACTGAAGCTTTCTTT
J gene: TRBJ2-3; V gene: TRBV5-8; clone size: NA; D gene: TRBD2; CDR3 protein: CASSLGTSGDTQYF; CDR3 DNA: TGTGCCAGCAGCCTAGGGACTAGCGGAGATACGCAGTATTTT
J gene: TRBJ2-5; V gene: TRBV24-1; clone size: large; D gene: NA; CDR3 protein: CATQRDGQETQYF; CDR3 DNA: TGTGCCACCCAACGGGACGGCCAAGAGACCCAGTACTTC
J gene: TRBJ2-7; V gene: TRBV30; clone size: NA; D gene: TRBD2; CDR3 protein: CAWSTLMGGPVIAGILYEQYF; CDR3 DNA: TGTGCCTGGAGTACTCTTATGGGGGGCCCAGTCATAGCGGGGATCCTCTACGAGCAGTACTTC
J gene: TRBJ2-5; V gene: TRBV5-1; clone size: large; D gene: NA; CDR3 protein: CASRGETQYF; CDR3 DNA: TGCGCCAGCAGGGGGGAGACCCAGTACTTC
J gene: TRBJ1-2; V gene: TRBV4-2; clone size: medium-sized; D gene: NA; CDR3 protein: CASNGHTTGLNGYTF; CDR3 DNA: TGTGCCAGCAACGGTCACACTACAGGTTTGAATGGCTACACCTTC
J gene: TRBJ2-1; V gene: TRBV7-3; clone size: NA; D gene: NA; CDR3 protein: CASSPDGFNEQFF; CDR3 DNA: TGTGCCAGCAGCCCCGACGGTTTCAATGAGCAGTTCTTC
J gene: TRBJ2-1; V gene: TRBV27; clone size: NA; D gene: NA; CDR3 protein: CASSLAGPAYNEQFF; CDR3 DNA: TGTGCCAGCAGTTTGGCGGGACCAGCCTACAATGAGCAGTTCTTC
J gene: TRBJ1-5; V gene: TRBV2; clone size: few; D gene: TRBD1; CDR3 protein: CASGWGSGGKSNQPQHF; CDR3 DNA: TGTGCCAGCGGATGGGGGTCAGGGGGTAAAAGCAATCAGCCCCAGCATTTT
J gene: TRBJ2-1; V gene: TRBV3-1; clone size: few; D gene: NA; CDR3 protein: CASSQPRQGHEQFF; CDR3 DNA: TGTGCCAGCAGCCAACCCCGGCAAGGGCATGAGCAGTTCTTC
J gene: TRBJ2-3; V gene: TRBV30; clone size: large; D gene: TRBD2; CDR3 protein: CAWETSGGSHTQYF; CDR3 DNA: TGTGCCTGGGAAACTAGCGGGGGGTCCCATACGCAGTATTTT
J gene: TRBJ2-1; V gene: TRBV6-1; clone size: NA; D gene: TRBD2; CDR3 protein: CASTDSGTSNEQFF; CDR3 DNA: TGTGCCAGCACCGATTCTGGGACTAGCAATGAGCAGTTCTTC
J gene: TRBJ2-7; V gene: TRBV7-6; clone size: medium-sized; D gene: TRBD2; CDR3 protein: CASSPSGGNHEQYF; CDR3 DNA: TGTGCCAGCAGCCCTAGCGGGGGTAATCACGAGCAGTACTTC
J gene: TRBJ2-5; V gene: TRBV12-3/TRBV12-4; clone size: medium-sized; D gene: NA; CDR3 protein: CASMRNTDKSAQYF; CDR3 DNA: TGTGCCAGCATGAGGAATACCGACAAGTCGGCTCAGTACTTC
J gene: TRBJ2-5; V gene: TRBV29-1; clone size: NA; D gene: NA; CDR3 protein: CSVEDFGPGAETQYF; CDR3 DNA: TGCAGCGTTGAAGATTTCGGACCTGGGGCGGAGACCCAGTACTTC
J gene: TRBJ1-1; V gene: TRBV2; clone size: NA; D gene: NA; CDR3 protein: CASSELQATEAFF; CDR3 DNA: TGTGCCAGCAGTGAATTGCAGGCCACTGAAGCTTTCTTT
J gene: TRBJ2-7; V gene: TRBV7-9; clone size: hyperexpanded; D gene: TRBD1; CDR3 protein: CASSSPLRDRANF; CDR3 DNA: TGTGCCAGCAGCTCCCCTCTCCGGGACAGGGCTAACTTC